Presented here are 4 T cell receptor beta chains from one specimen sequenced in a study of T cell responses to AZD1222 COVID-19 vaccine. Produced via immunoSEQ multiplex PCR; TCRdb's table is partial and in-frame only. The sample contains 84,000 or so clones, approximately 89% of which appear only once. This material consisted of peripheral blood, taken on day 0 of AZD1222 vaccination. All receptors derive from an adult in good health.

The chain recombines TRBV27 with TRBJ1-1; possibly TRBD1 for D (5 bases). V dropped 1 base and J dropped 8 bases, with 20 bases sitting between them. The CDR3 consists of 16 residues. Germline values: CDR1 MNHEY, CDR2 SMNVEV (reference sequence). The CDR3 DNA follows: TGTGCCAGCAGTTTATGGCCCCCTGGGGGGAGGCAAGAAGCTTTCTTT. It specifies CASSLWPPGGRQEAFF.

The chain carries TRBV9 and TRBJ2-7; 11 bases align to TRBD2. Germline assignment: CDR1 SGDLS and CDR2 YYNGEE. J gave up 5 bases and V 3 bases, and 10 bases lay outside the gene matches. There are 16 residues in the CDR3. CDR3 DNA: TGTGCCAGCAGCGGTTCAACTAGCGGGAGAGACCACGAGCAGTACTTC. Translated: CASSGSTSGRDHEQYF. The variable domain in full, with the rest retrieved from reference TRBV9 and TRBJ2-7, is DSGVTQTPKHLITATGQRVTLRCSPRSGDLSVYWYQQSLDQGLQFLIQYYNGEERAKGNILERFSAQQFPDLHSELNLSSLELGDSALYFCASSGSTSGRDHEQYFGPGTRLTVT.

The rearrangement uses TRBV3-1 (or the pseudogene TRBV3-2) and TRBJ1-3, with D unclear. V was pared by 0 bases and J by 5 bases, with 5 bases between. The CDR3 totals 13 residues. CDR1 is LGHDT, CDR2 YNNKEL, per germline (reference sequence). The CDR3 protein is CASSQDWRNTIYF. The CDR3 bases are TGTGCCAGCAGCCAAGATTGGCGAAACACCATATATTTT.

This rearrangement joins TRBV7-9 to TRBJ2-7; D ambiguous. Trimming stripped 5 bases from V and 5 bases from J, with 13 bases between. CDR1 and CDR2 (germline): SEHNR, FQNEAQ (reference sequence). The CDR3 is 13 residues long. The CDR3 sequence: CASSRPLTDEQYF. In DNA, the CDR3 is TGTGCCAGCAGCAGGCCCTTAACCGACGAGCAGTACTTC.